These 27 T cell receptor beta chains were sequenced from one sample in a study of blood T cells in healthy people across ages. A J-beta primer mix and a sample-barcoded 5' primer were used in a second PCR of roughly 6 to 11 cycles. MiXCR, applied by TCRdb to the 5' RACE reads, yields one record per CDR3 protein. The sample holds under 750,000 distinct CDR3 sequences, 45% to 55% seen once. Sequencing used blood. All receptors derive from an elderly man in good health.

The chain is built from TRBV20-1 and TRBJ1-2; 7 bases align to TRBD1. V was clipped by 6 bases and J by 5 bases; unmatched bases: 9. CDR1 is DFQATT, CDR2 SNEGSKA, per germline (reference sequence). The CDR3 runs 13 residues. CDR3 in amino acids: CSAPNRGGYGYTF. The DNA for the CDR3 is TGCAGTGCCCCAAACAGGGGCGGGTATGGCTACACCTTC.

V and J are TRBV7-3 and TRBJ2-1; the match to TRBD2 covers 7 bases. The V segment lost 1 base and the J segment 6 bases; nucleotides outside the gene matches: 6. The CDR3 spans 15 residues. The germline CDR1 and CDR2 sequences are SGHTA and FQGTGA. For the CDR3, the DNA is TGTGCCAGCAGCTTAAATACGGGAGGAGCCAATGAGCAGTTCTTC. It yields the protein CASSLNTGGANEQFF.

This rearrangement joins TRBV4-2 to TRBJ2-7; D uncertain. The V gene's germline CDR1 is LGHNA and CDR2 YNFKEQ. The CDR3 is 13 amino acids. V was pared by 0 bases and J by 3 bases, with 6 bases between. CDR3 sequence reads: CASSQDTFYEQYF. CDR3 nucleotides: TGTGCCAGCAGCCAAGATACTTTCTACGAGCAGTACTTC.

The chain couples TRBV27 to TRBJ2-7; D tentatively fits TRBD1 or TRBD2 (5 bases each). Germline V CDR1 and CDR2: MNHEY, SMNVEV (reference sequence). Trimming removed 8 bases from V and 0 bases from J, with 17 bases in between. The CDR3 covers 15 residues. In DNA, the CDR3 is TGTGCCAGCGCCTCAGGGCGACTAAGCTCCTACGAGCAGTACTTC. Translation gives CASASGRLSSYEQYF.

This clonotype was detected many times. V gene TRBV5-1 combines with J gene TRBJ1-3; D is uncertain. From germline, CDR1 is SGHRS and CDR2 YFSETQ. Trimming cost V 4 bases and J 4 bases, with 18 bases left between them. The CDR3 has 16 residues. CDR3 in amino acids: CASSPHTIWRGNTIYF. The CDR3 bases are TGCGCCAGCAGCCCACACACCATTTGGCGCGGAAACACCATATATTTT.

This clonotype was observed a handful of times. The rearrangement uses TRBV15 and TRBJ2-7; no clear D. Germline V gene sequence: CDR1 LNHNV, CDR2 YYDKDF (reference sequence). Trimming removed 0 bases at V and 9 bases at J, with 9 bases between. This CDR3 has 12 amino acids. Here the CDR3 reads CATSRDQRVQYF. For the CDR3, the DNA is TGTGCCACCAGCAGAGATCAGAGAGTGCAGTACTTC.

In regard to this clonotype: Possible read error: a much larger clone is one base away. V and J are TRBV6-5 and TRBJ2-1; D is uncertain. The germline CDR1 and CDR2 sequences are MNHEY and SVGAGI. Trimming left V 2 bases short and J 9 bases short, with 14 bases between. The CDR3 runs to 14 residues. The CDR3 DNA reads TGTGCCAGCAGTTACAGCCGGAATGCCCTTGAGCAGTTCTTC. It codes for CASSYSRNALEQFF.

This chain connects TRBV5-1 to TRBJ1-1, with 7 positions matching TRBD1. The CDR3 loop spans 15 amino acids. Trimming took 4 bases from V and 0 from J; bases not matched to a gene: 6. From germline, CDR1 is SGHRS and CDR2 YFSETQ. The CDR3 is CASSAAGGLNTEAFF. CDR3 in DNA: TGCGCCAGCAGCGCCGCAGGGGGTCTGAACACTGAAGCTTTCTTT.

This clonotype was seen just once. The chain has TRBV29-1 and TRBJ2-7; tentative D call: TRBD2 (6 bases). Germline V gene data show CDR1 as SQVTM and CDR2 as ANQGSEA. This CDR3 has 12 amino acids. The CDR3 bases are TGCAACGGGGTGGGTGGGGGGAACGAGCAGTACTTC. Protein: CNGVGGGNEQYF.

Turning to this clonotype: Sequence at one end of the junction differs from germline and may be a read error. The J gene is TRBJ1-5, the V gene TRBV2, with D unresolved. CDR1 is SNHLY and CDR2 is FYNNEI in the germline V gene. This CDR3 is built from 13 residues. CDR3: CAGSEARNQPQHF. In nucleotides, the CDR3 is TGTGCCGGCAGTGAAGCCCGCAATCAGCCCCAGCATTTT.

In this sample, this clonotype turned up a few times. This chain links TRBV20-1 with TRBJ1-4; weak D call: TRBD1 (6 bases). The germline gives CDR1 DFQATT, CDR2 SNEGSKA (reference sequence). This CDR3 contains 14 residues. With 6 bases removed from V and 0 bases from J, the gap between germline ends came to 11 bases. The CDR3 bases are TGCAGTGCCAGGGGCGGCACAACTAATGAAAAACTGTTTTTT. Its translation is CSARGGTTNEKLFF.

This sequence joins TRBV9 and TRBJ2-1, with D tentatively TRBD1 (6 bases). Trimming took off 1 base at V and 3 bases at J, with 8 bases between the two ends. Germline assignment: CDR1 SGDLS and CDR2 YYNGEE. The CDR3 runs to 14 residues. The CDR3 protein is CASSVLDSYNEQFF. The CDR3 coding sequence is TGTGCCAGCAGCGTACTGGACAGCTACAATGAGCAGTTCTTC.

This clonotype turned up a few times. This chain joins TRBV20-1 and TRBJ2-1, with TRBD2 matching over 9 bases. The germline V gene has CDR1 DFQATT and CDR2 SNEGSKA (reference sequence). The junction had 6 bases not matched to a gene; V was cut back by 5 bases and J by 7 bases. The CDR3 totals 13 residues. This CDR3 reads CSAPGLARNEQFF. CDR3 nucleotide sequence: TGCAGTGCTCCCGGACTAGCGAGGAATGAGCAGTTCTTC.

The V call is TRBV6-1, the J call TRBJ2-1; 10 positions match TRBD1. Germline V gene lookup returns CDR1 MNHNS and CDR2 SASEGT. Unmatched junction bases numbered 16, after V lost 5 bases and J lost 9 bases. The CDR3 contains 17 residues. This CDR3 reads CASSKPPPGTGVGEQFF. As DNA, the CDR3 is TGTGCCAGCAGTAAACCGCCTCCCGGGACAGGGGTGGGTGAGCAGTTCTTC.

This clonotype was recorded only once. The chain combines TRBV2 with TRBJ2-1; 7 nucleotides line up with TRBD2. V was clipped by 2 bases and J by 6 bases; unmatched bases: 4. The germline gives CDR1 SNHLY, CDR2 FYNNEI. The CDR3 is 14 residues long. CDR3 sequence (DNA): TGTGCCAGCAGTGAAAGGTCTAGCGGCAATGAGCAGTTCTTC. Translating gives CASSERSSGNEQFF.

In this sample, this clonotype turned up a few times. The V and J genes are TRBV10-3 and TRBJ2-5; the match to TRBD2 covers 8 bases. TRBJ2-7 explains the end of the DNA better; the J call may be wrong. Looked up from germline, CDR1 is ENHRY and CDR2 is SYGVKD. This CDR3 has 16 amino acids. The CDR3: CAISESLREVTYEQYF. The DNA for the CDR3 is TGTGCCATCAGTGAGTCGTTGCGGGAGGTGACGTACGAGCAGTACTTC.

This clonotype was found a few times. This rearrangement joins TRBV7-2 to TRBJ2-1, with TRBD2 matching 7 bases. The V gene's germline CDR1 is SGHTA and CDR2 FQGNSA. This CDR3 contains 16 residues. Unmatched junction bases numbered 8, after V lost 6 bases and J lost 0 bases. Here the CDR3 reads CASRSNSGLSYNEQFF. Written as DNA, the CDR3 is TGTGCCAGCAGGTCCAATAGCGGGCTCTCCTACAATGAGCAGTTCTTC.

V is TRBV20-1 and J is TRBJ2-5, with 15 bases identical to TRBD2. The end of the DNA aligns better with TRBJ2-7, so the J call may be wrong. The germline CDR1 and CDR2 sequences are DFQATT and SNEGSKA (reference sequence). This CDR3 is built from 16 residues. CDR3 region: CSARGGTSGRTYEQYF. The CDR3 region has the DNA TGCAGTGCTAGGGGGGGGACTAGCGGGAGGACCTACGAGCAGTACTTC.

The V call is TRBV20-1, the J call TRBJ2-7, with 8 bases aligning to TRBD2. With 3 bases clipped from V and 0 bases from J, the junction kept 7 bases outside the gene matches. Germline V gene data show CDR1 as DFQATT and CDR2 as SNEGSKA (reference sequence). CDR3 size: 15 residues. DNA for the CDR3: TGCAGTGCTAGCGGGGGGACTAGAGGCTCCTACGAGCAGTACTTC. This sequence encodes CSASGGTRGSYEQYF.

This clonotype was seen a few times. The chain combines TRBV24-1 with TRBJ2-1, with 9 bases that match TRBD2. The J segment lost 5 bases and the V segment lost 2 bases, leaving 6 bases of the junction unmatched. Germline CDR1 reads KGHDR; CDR2 reads SFDVKD. This CDR3 spans 16 amino acids. CDR3 in DNA: TGTGCCACCAGTGATTCTGCTAGCGGGATTAACAATGAGCAGTTCTTC. Encoded protein: CATSDSASGINNEQFF.

This chain links TRBV5-1 with TRBJ2-7, with 7 positions matching TRBD2. This CDR3 is 15 amino acids long. V shed 1 base and J 3 bases; nucleotides not matched to a gene: 7. Per the germline V gene, CDR1 is SGHRS and CDR2 is YFSETQ. CDR3 amino acids: CASSLLSSGDYEQYF. The DNA for the CDR3 is TGCGCCAGCAGCTTGTTATCCAGCGGGGACTACGAGCAGTACTTC.

This rearrangement joins TRBV7-2 to TRBJ1-2; unclear D gene. V lost 3 bases to trimming and J lost 0 bases, with 5 bases between them. The CDR3 consists of 13 residues. Germline V gives CDR1 SGHTA, CDR2 FQGNSA. The CDR3 DNA reads TGTGCCAGCAGCTTCGATGCTAACTATGGCTACACCTTC. Translating it yields CASSFDANYGYTF.

J is TRBJ1-1 and V is TRBV12-3 or TRBV12-4, with D tentatively TRBD1 (5 bases). Trimming shortened V by 8 bases and J by 3 bases, and 16 bases separated the two germline ends. This CDR3 is 14 amino acids long. The CDR3 protein is CASRSPGTHTEAFF. The CDR3 nucleotides read TGTGCCAGCCGCAGCCCAGGGACCCACACTGAAGCTTTCTTT.

The chain carries TRBV9 and TRBJ2-5; D is perhaps TRBD2 (5 bases). Gene TRBJ2-7 matches the end of the DNA better, so the J call may be wrong. The CDR3 runs to 14 residues. Germline CDR1 SGDLS, CDR2 YYNGEE. CDR3 in amino acids: CASSVDRDSYEQYF. The CDR3 DNA reads TGTGCCAGCAGCGTAGACCGGGACTCCTACGAGCAGTACTTC.

The V gene is TRBV6-5, the J gene TRBJ2-1; 14 bases align to TRBD2. Per the germline V gene, CDR1 is MNHEY and CDR2 is SVGAGI. V shed 0 bases and J 9 bases; nucleotides not matched to a gene: 1. The CDR3 contains 15 residues. The CDR3 DNA sequence: TGTGCCAGCAGTTACTCGGGACTAGCGGGAGCTGAGCAGTTCTTC. It translates to CASSYSGLAGAEQFF.

This clonotype has only one observation. The V gene is TRBV5-1, the J gene TRBJ2-7, with a tentative D call TRBD1 (5 bases). CDR3 length: 16 amino acids. CDR1 is SGHRS, CDR2 YFSETQ, per germline. V was shortened by 0 bases and J by 4 bases, with 17 bases between the two germline ends. In DNA, the CDR3 is TGCGCCAGCAGCTTGGGATCCTTGGAACAGGCTTACGAGCAGTACTTC. Protein: CASSLGSLEQAYEQYF.

The chain employs TRBV12-3 or TRBV12-4 and TRBJ2-5; perhaps TRBD2 as D (5 bases). Trimming took off 0 bases at V and 11 bases at J, with 7 bases between the two ends. The CDR3 extends over 11 amino acids. The CDR3 loop reads CASSLASGQYF. The CDR3 nucleotides are TGTGCCAGCAGTTTAGCTTCGGGACAGTACTTC.